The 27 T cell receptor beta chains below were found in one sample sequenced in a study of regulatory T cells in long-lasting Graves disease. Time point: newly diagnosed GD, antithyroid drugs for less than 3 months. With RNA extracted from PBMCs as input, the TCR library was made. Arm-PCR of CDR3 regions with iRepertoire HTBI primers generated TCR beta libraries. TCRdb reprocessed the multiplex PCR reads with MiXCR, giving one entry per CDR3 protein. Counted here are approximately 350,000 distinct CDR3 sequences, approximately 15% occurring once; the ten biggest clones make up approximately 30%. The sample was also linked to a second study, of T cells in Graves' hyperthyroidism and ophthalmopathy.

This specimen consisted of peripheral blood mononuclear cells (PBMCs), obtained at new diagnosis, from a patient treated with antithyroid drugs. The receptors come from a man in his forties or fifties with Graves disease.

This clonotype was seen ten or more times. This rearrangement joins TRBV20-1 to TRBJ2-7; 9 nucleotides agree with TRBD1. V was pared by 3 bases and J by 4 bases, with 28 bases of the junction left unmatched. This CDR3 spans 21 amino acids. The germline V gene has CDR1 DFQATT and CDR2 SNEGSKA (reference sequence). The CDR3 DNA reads TGCAGTGCTAGTGCCACAGGGGGCGATTTTTCCGGGACCACAAGACCTTACGAGCAGTACTTC. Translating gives CSASATGGDFSGTTRPYEQYF.

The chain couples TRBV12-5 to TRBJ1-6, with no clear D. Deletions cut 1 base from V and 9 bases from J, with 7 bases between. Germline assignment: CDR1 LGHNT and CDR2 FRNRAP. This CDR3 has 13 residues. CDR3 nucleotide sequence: TGTGCTAGTGGTTTGGAACCCGGTTCACCCCTCCACTTT. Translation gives CASGLEPGSPLHF.

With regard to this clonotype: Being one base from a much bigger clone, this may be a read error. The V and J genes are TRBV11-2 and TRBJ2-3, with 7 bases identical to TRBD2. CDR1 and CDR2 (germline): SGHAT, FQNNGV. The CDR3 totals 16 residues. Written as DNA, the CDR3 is TGTGCCGGCAGCTTAGTATGGGGAGGGCACACAGATACGCAGTATTTT. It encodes CAGSLVWGGHTDTQYF.

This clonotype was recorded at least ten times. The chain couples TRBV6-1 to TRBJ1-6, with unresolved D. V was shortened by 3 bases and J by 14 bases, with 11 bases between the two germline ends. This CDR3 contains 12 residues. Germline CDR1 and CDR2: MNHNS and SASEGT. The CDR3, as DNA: TGTGCCAGCAGTGACAACGTCGCAACCCTCCACTTT. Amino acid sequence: CASSDNVATLHF.

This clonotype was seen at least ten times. In nucleotides, the CDR3 is TGCAGTGCTCGGACAGGCCAAGAGACCCAGTACTTC. This codes for CSARTGQETQYF. This chain joins TRBV20-1 and TRBJ2-5, with 7 bases lining up with TRBD1. The CDR3 has 12 residues. Germline assignment: CDR1 DFQATT and CDR2 SNEGSKA (reference sequence). V gave up 5 bases and J gave up 1 base; unmatched junction bases: 1.

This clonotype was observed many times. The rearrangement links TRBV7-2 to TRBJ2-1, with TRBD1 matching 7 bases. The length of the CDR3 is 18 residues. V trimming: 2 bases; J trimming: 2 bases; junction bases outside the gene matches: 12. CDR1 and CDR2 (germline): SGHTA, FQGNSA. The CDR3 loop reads CASSLRVRGQVTYNEQFF. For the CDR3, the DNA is TGTGCCAGCAGCTTAAGGGTGAGGGGGCAGGTGACCTACAATGAGCAGTTCTTC.

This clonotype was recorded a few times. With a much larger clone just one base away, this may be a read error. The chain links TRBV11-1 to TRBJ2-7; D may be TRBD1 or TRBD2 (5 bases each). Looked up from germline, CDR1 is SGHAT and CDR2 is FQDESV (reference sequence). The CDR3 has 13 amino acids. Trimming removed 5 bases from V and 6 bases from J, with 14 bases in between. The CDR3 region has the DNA TGTGCCAGCAGCGATAACCCGAGGGGCGAGCAGTACTTC. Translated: CASSDNPRGEQYF.

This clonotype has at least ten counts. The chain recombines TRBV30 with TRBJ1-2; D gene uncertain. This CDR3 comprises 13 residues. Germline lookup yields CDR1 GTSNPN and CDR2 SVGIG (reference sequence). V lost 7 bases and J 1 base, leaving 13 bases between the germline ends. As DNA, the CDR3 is TGTGCCTTCCATATCGAGGTTAACTATGGCTACACCTTC. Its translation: CAFHIEVNYGYTF.

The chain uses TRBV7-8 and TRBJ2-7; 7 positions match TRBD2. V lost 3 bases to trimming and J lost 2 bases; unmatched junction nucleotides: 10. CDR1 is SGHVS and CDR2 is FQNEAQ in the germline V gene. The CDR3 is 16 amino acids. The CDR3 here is CASSFRLGGSPYEQYF. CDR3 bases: TGTGCCAGCAGCTTTCGACTAGGCGGGAGCCCCTACGAGCAGTACTTC.

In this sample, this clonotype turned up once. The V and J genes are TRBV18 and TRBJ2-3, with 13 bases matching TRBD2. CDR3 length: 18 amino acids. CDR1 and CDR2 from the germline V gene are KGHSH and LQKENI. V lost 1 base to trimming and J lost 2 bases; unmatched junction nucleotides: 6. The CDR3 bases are TGTGCCAGCTCACCACGTGGGGGACTAGCGGGGAACACAGATACGCAGTATTTT. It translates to CASSPRGGLAGNTDTQYF. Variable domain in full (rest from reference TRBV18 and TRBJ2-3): NAGVMQNPRHLVRRRGQEARLRCSPMKGHSHVYWYRQLPEEGLKFMVYLQKENIIDESGMPKERFSAEFPKEGPSILRIQQVVRGDSAAYFCASSPRGGLAGNTDTQYFGPGTRLTVL.

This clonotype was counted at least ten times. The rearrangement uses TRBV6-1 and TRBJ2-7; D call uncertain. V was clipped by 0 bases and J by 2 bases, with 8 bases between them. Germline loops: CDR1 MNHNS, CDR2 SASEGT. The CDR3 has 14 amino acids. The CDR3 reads CASSEAWGAYEQYF. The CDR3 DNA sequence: TGTGCCAGCAGTGAAGCCTGGGGTGCCTACGAGCAGTACTTC.

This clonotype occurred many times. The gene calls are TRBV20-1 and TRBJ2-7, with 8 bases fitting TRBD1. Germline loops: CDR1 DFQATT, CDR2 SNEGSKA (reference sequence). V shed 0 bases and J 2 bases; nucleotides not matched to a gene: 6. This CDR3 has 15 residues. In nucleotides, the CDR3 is TGCAGTGCTAGAGATTTTAGGACAGGGACCTACGAGCAGTACTTC. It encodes CSARDFRTGTYEQYF.

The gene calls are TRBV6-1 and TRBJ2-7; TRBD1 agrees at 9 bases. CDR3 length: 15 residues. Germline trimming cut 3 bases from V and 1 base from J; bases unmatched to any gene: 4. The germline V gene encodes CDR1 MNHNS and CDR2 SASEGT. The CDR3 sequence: CASSDGTGNSYEQYF. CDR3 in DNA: TGTGCCAGCAGTGATGGGACAGGGAATTCCTACGAGCAGTACTTC.

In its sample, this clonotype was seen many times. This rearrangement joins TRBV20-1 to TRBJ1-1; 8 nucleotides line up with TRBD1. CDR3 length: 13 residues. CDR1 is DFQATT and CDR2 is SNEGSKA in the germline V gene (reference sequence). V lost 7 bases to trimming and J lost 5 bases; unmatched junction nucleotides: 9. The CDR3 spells CSVGGQGGTEAFF. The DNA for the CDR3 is TGCAGTGTTGGCGGACAGGGAGGTACTGAAGCTTTCTTT.

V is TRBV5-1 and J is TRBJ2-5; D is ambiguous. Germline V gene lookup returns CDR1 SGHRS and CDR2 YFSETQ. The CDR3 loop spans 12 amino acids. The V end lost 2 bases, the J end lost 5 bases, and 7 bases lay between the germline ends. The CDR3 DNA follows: TGCGCCAGCAGCTTTTGGAAGGAGACCCAGTACTTC. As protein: CASSFWKETQYF.

CDR3 residues: CSLTGSGGPRETQYF. In nucleotides, the CDR3 is TGCAGTCTTACTGGTAGCGGGGGCCCCCGGGAGACCCAGTACTTC. The chain carries TRBV20-1 and TRBJ2-5, with 9 nucleotides matching TRBD2. Trimming cost V 8 bases and J 5 bases; bases outside gene matches: 15. In germline, CDR1 is DFQATT, CDR2 SNEGSKA (reference sequence). The CDR3 is 15 residues long.

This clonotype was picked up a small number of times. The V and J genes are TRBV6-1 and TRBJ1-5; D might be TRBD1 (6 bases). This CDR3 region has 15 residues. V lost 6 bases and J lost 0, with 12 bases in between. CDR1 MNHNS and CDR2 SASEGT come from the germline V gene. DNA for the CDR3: TGTGCCAGCAGGGGGGCAGGGGTTAGCAATCAGCCCCAGCATTTT. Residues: CASRGAGVSNQPQHF.

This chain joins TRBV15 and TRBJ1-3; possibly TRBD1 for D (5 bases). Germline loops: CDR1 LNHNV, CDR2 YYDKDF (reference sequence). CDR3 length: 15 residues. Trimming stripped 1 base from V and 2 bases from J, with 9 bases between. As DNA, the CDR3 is TGTGCCACCAGCAGAGTAGCGGGGGCTGGAAACACCATATATTTT. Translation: CATSRVAGAGNTIYF.

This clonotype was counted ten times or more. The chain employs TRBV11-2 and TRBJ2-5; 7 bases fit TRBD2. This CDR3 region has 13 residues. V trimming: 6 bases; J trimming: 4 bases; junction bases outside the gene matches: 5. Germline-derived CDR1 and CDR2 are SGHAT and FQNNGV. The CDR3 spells CASRGAGRETQYF. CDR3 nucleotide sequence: TGTGCCAGCAGAGGAGCGGGGCGAGAGACCCAGTACTTC.

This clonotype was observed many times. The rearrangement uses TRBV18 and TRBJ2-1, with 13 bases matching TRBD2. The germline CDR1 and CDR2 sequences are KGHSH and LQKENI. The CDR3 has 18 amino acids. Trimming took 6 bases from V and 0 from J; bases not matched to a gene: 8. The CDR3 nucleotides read TGTGCCAGCTCGCGCCAGACTAGCGGGGGGAGCTCCTACAATGAGCAGTTCTTC. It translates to CASSRQTSGGSSYNEQFF. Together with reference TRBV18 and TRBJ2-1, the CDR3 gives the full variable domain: NAGVMQNPRHLVRRRGQEARLRCSPMKGHSHVYWYRQLPEEGLKFMVYLQKENIIDESGMPKERFSAEFPKEGPSILRIQQVVRGDSAAYFCASSRQTSGGSSYNEQFFGPGTRLTVL.

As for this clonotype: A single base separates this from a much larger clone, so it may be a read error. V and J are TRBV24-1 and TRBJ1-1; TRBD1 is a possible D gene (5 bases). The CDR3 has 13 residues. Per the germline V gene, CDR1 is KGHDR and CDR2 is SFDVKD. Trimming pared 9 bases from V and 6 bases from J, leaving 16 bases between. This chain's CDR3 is CATGSSGLAEAFF. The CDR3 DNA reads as TGTGCCACCGGTTCATCGGGGCTGGCTGAAGCTTTCTTT.

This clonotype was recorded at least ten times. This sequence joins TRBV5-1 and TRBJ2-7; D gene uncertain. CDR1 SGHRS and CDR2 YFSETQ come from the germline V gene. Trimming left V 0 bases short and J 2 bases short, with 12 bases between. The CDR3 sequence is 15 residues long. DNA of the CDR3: TGCGCCAGCAGCTTGGCGCTTACTTCTACCTACGAGCAGTACTTC. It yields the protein CASSLALTSTYEQYF.

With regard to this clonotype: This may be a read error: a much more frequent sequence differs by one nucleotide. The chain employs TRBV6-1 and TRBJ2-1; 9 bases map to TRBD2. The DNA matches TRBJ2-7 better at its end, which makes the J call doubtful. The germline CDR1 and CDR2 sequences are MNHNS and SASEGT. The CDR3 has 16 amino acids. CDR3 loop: CASTPRPSGMYNEQYF. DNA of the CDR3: TGTGCCAGCACTCCAAGGCCTAGCGGGATGTACAATGAGCAGTACTTC.

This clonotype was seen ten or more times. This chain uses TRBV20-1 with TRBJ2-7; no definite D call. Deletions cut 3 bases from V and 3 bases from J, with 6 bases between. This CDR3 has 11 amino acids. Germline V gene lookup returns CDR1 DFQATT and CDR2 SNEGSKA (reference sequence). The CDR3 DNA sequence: TGCAGTGCTAGCTCATTCTACGAGCAGTACTTC. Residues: CSASSFYEQYF.

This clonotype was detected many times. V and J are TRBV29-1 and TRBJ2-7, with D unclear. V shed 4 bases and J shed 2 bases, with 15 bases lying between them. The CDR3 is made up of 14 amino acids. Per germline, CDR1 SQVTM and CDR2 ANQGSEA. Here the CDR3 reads CSVVGSRHTYEQYF. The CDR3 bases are TGCAGCGTTGTAGGTAGCAGGCATACCTACGAGCAGTACTTC.

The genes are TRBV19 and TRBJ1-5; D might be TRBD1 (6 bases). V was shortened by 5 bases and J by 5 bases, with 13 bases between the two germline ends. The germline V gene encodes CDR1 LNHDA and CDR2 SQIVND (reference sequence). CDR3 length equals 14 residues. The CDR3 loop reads CASSYREIHQPQHF. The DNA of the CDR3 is TGTGCCAGTAGTTACAGGGAAATTCATCAGCCCCAGCATTTT.

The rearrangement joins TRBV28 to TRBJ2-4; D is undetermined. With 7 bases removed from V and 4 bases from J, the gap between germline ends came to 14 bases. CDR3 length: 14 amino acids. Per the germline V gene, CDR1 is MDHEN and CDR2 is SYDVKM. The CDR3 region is CASINHGTKNIQYF. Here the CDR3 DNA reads TGTGCCAGCATTAACCACGGTACAAAAAACATTCAGTACTTC.